The 14 T cell receptor beta chains below were found in one sample sequenced in a study of sequential checkpoint blockade in melanoma. Treatment in this sample: randomized to nivolumab then ipilimumab (arm A) or the reverse (arm B). Generated by immunoSEQ multiplex PCR, the TCRdb table keeps only in-frame clones and is missing some. The table shows about 28,000 clones, with 85% to 90% occurring only once. Material: CD8+ T cells sorted from blood (inferred from file names), obtained from a patient given nivolumab and ipilimumab in sequence. The receptors shown here come from a human donor with melanoma.

V usage is TRBV9 and J usage is TRBJ2-5, with 12 bases that match TRBD2. Trimming cost V 4 bases and J 5 bases; bases outside gene matches: 3. The CDR3 is made up of 14 amino acids. CDR1 is SGDLS and CDR2 is YYNGEE in the germline V gene. CDR3 bases: TGTGCCAGCAGCATCCTAGCGGGAGGGGAGACCCAGTACTTC. It specifies CASSILAGGETQYF. The variable domain in full, completed from reference TRBV9 and TRBJ2-5, reads DSGVTQTPKHLITATGQRVTLRCSPRSGDLSVYWYQQSLDQGLQFLIQYYNGEERAKGNILERFSAQQFPDLHSELNLSSLELGDSALYFCASSILAGGETQYFGPGTRLLVL.

This chain links TRBV28 with TRBJ1-1, with D maybe TRBD1 (5 bases). CDR1 and CDR2 from the germline V gene are MDHEN and SYDVKM. V lost 3 bases, J lost 5 bases, and 13 bases lay in between. CDR3 length: 14 amino acids. The CDR3 coding sequence is TGTGCCAGCAGTTTCCGGCCAGGGTCTACTGAAGCTTTCTTT. Translation gives CASSFRPGSTEAFF. The full variable domain, rest sourced from reference TRBV28 and TRBJ1-1, is DVKVTQSSRYLVKRTGEKVFLECVQDMDHENMFWYRQDPGLGLRLIYFSYDVKMKEKGDIPEGYSVSREKKERFSLILESASTNQTSMYLCASSFRPGSTEAFFGQGTRLTVV.

The rearrangement links TRBV7-9 to TRBJ2-7; 7 positions match TRBD1. The CDR3 spans 13 residues. The germline gives CDR1 SEHNR, CDR2 FQNEAQ (reference sequence). Trimming at V came to 5 bases and at J to 2 bases, leaving 3 bases not matched to a gene. The CDR3 reads CASSRDSTYEQYV. The DNA for the CDR3 is TGTGCCAGCAGCCGGGACAGCACCTACGAGCAGTACGTC.

The V call is TRBV9, the J call TRBJ2-1; TRBD2 matches at 13 bases. Per germline, CDR1 SGDLS and CDR2 YYNGEE. The CDR3 extends over 16 amino acids. The V and J ends lost 3 bases and 7 bases, in that order; junction bases with no gene match: 7. CDR3 loop: CASSATSGRYQNEQFF. CDR3 sequence (DNA): TGTGCCAGCAGCGCGACTAGCGGGAGGTATCAGAATGAGCAGTTCTTC.

This clone occurred once. The chain combines TRBV27 with TRBJ1-4; 9 bases line up with TRBD1. The CDR3 contains 14 residues. Germline loops: CDR1 MNHEY, CDR2 SMNVEV (reference sequence). V lost 6 bases and J lost 4; bases outside the gene matches: 3. CDR3 in DNA: TGTGCCAGCAGGGGACAGGGCAGTAATGAAAAACTGTTTTTT. As protein: CASRGQGSNEKLFF.

This sequence joins TRBV9 and TRBJ2-7; TRBD2 is a possible D gene (6 bases). The CDR3 totals 15 residues. Per germline, CDR1 SGDLS and CDR2 YYNGEE. Trimming cost V 0 bases and J 6 bases, with 16 bases left between them. CDR3 residues: CASSVAEGTGTEQYF. The CDR3 region has the DNA TGTGCCAGCAGCGTAGCGGAGGGGACCGGGACCGAGCAGTACTTC. Filled out from reference TRBV9 and TRBJ2-7, the complete variable domain reads DSGVTQTPKHLITATGQRVTLRCSPRSGDLSVYWYQQSLDQGLQFLIQYYNGEERAKGNILERFSAQQFPDLHSELNLSSLELGDSALYFCASSVAEGTGTEQYFGPGTRLTVT.

This rearrangement joins TRBV28 to TRBJ1-3, with D possibly matching TRBD1 (6 bases). The V end lost 9 bases, the J end lost 0 bases, and 18 bases lay between the germline ends. The CDR3 sequence is 16 residues long. Germline values: CDR1 MDHEN, CDR2 SYDVKM. This chain's CDR3 is CARPAGQISSGNTIYF. DNA for the CDR3: TGTGCCAGACCGGCCGGACAGATAAGCTCTGGAAACACCATATATTTT.

The chain combines TRBV28 with TRBJ1-5; 9 bases map to TRBD1. This CDR3 has 14 amino acids. J gave up 11 bases and V 4 bases, and 9 bases lay outside the gene matches. From germline, CDR1 is MDHEN and CDR2 SYDVKM. DNA for the CDR3: TGTGCCAGCAGTTGGACAGGGGAATCAGTATCCCAGCATTTT. This sequence encodes CASSWTGESVSQHF.

The chain couples TRBV5-1 to TRBJ2-2, with 7 nucleotides matching TRBD1. This CDR3 is built from 16 residues. The junction had 8 bases not matched to a gene; V was cut back by 0 bases and J by 6 bases. Looked up from germline, CDR1 is SGHRS and CDR2 is YFSETQ. CDR3 loop: CASSLADRDGAGELFF. CDR3 bases: TGCGCCAGCAGCTTGGCCGACAGGGACGGGGCCGGGGAGCTGTTTTTT.

This clone was seen more than once but under ten times. The chain combines TRBV19 with TRBJ1-3; D uncertain. This CDR3 contains 14 residues. Trimming shortened V by 8 bases and J by 0 bases, and 11 bases separated the two germline ends. CDR1 is LNHDA and CDR2 is SQIVND in the germline V gene (reference sequence). CDR3 nucleotide sequence: TGTGCCAGTCGTTTCGGGTTCTCTGGAAACACCATATATTTT. Encoded protein: CASRFGFSGNTIYF.

The chain couples TRBV13 to TRBJ1-1, with TRBD1 matching over 7 bases. Germline values: CDR1 PRHDT, CDR2 FYEKMQ (reference sequence). The length of the CDR3 is 14 residues. V lost 6 bases to trimming and J lost 2 bases; unmatched junction nucleotides: 6. The CDR3 sequence is CASRMTGPNTEAFF. CDR3 DNA sequence: TGTGCCAGCAGAATGACAGGGCCTAACACTGAAGCTTTCTTT.

CDR3 coding DNA: TGTGCCAGCAGCCAAGATAGTGGACAGTACACTGAAGCTTTCTTT. This translates into CASSQDSGQYTEAFF. This chain connects TRBV4-2 to TRBJ1-1, with D possibly matching TRBD1 (6 bases). With 0 bases removed from V and 3 bases from J, the gap between germline ends came to 11 bases. The length of the CDR3 is 15 residues. CDR1 LGHNA and CDR2 YNFKEQ come from the germline V gene.

The V call is TRBV28, the J call TRBJ1-5; possibly TRBD1 for D (5 bases). The CDR3 totals 13 residues. Trimming shortened V by 6 bases and J by 5 bases, and 11 bases separated the two germline ends. Germline V gives CDR1 MDHEN, CDR2 SYDVKM. CDR3 coding DNA: TGTGCCAGCAGCCCGGGGGGGTATCAGCCCCAGCATTTT. Translated: CASSPGGYQPQHF.

The chain carries TRBV19 and TRBJ2-3; 12 bases align to TRBD2. CDR1 and CDR2 (germline): LNHDA, SQIVND (reference sequence). V lost 4 bases and J lost 5; bases outside the gene matches: 7. The CDR3 totals 16 residues. The CDR3 sequence: CASSTPSGGAKDTQYF. In nucleotides, the CDR3 is TGTGCCAGTAGTACCCCTAGCGGGGGGGCCAAAGATACGCAGTATTTT.